The clone carrying this T cell receptor beta chain was observed at least ten times. The data belong to a study of metastatic and nonmetastatic thyroid tumors. TCRdb ran MiXCR on the PCR reads. The sample has around 59,000 clones; around 15% are singletons. No treatment had been given to any patient before thyroid surgery. The CDR3 covers 16 residues. Per germline, CDR1 GTSNPN and CDR2 SVGIG (reference sequence). V was cut by 7 bases and J by 0 bases, with 19 bases left in between. The clonotype comes from a male donor with papillary thyroid cancer or a benign thyroid nodule (not recorded which). Some clones in this sample may be carry-over from other donors' samples. The rearrangement joins TRBV30 to TRBJ1-5; D possibly corresponds to TRBD1 (5 bases). Sequencing used blood. This CDR3 is CAFKAGQLYSNQPQHF. Here the CDR3 DNA reads TGTGCCTTCAAGGCGGGGCAGCTTTATAGCAATCAGCCCCAGCATTTT.